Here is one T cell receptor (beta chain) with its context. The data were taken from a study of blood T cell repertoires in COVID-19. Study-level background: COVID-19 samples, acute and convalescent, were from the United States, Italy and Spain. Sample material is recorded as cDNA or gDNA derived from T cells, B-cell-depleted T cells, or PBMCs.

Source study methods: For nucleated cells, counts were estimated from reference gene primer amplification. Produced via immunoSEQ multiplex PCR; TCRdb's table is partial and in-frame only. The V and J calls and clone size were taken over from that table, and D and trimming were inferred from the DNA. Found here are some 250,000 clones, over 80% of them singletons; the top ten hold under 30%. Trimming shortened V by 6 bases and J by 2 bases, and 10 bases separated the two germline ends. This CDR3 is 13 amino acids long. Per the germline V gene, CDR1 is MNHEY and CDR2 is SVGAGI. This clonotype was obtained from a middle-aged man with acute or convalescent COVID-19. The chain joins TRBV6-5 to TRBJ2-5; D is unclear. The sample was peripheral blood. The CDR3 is CASREASQETQYF. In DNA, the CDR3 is TGTGCCAGCAGAGAGGCGTCACAAGAGACCCAGTACTTC.